One sample yielded the 21 T cell receptor beta chains listed below, sequenced in a study of regulatory T cells in long-lasting Graves disease. Sample time point: newly diagnosed GD, antithyroid drugs for less than 3 months. PBMC RNA was the source of the TCR library. Arm-PCR of CDR3 regions and iRepertoire HTBI primers were used to build TCR beta libraries. A single record per CDR3 protein comes from TCRdb applying MiXCR to the multiplex PCR reads. The table has some 250,000 distinct CDR3 sequences, 20% seen once; the top ten hold 14%. This specimen consisted of peripheral blood mononuclear cells (PBMCs), obtained at new diagnosis, from a patient treated with antithyroid drugs. All receptors come from a female donor with Graves disease.

Ten or more counts support this clonotype. The chain couples TRBV13 to TRBJ1-1, with 9 positions matching TRBD1. CDR3 length: 16 amino acids. The germline V gene has CDR1 PRHDT and CDR2 FYEKMQ (reference sequence). The V gene end was trimmed by 0 bases and the J gene end by 4 bases; junction bases not matched to a gene: 6. CDR3 sequence reads: CASSLGQGAWSTEAFF. The CDR3 DNA sequence: TGTGCCAGCAGCTTAGGACAGGGGGCTTGGAGCACTGAAGCTTTCTTT.

In this sample, this clonotype turned up many times. The chain recombines TRBV11-3 with TRBJ1-1, with TRBD1 matching 7 bases. Germline CDR1 reads SGHNT; CDR2 reads YENEEA. The CDR3 is 13 amino acids. V lost 0 bases, J lost 7 bases, and 2 bases stayed unmatched. The CDR3 here is CASSLDGQDEAFF. The CDR3 region has the DNA TGTGCCAGCAGCTTAGATGGACAGGATGAAGCTTTCTTT.

For this clonotype: This likely traces to a read error, being one base from a far larger clone. The chain has TRBV12-3 or TRBV12-4 and TRBJ2-4, with D maybe TRBD1 (6 bases). The CDR3 is 15 residues long. V was pared by 2 bases and J by 13 bases, with 21 bases between. This CDR3 is CASSLLQGQYNEQYF. Here the CDR3 DNA reads TGTGCCAGCAGTTTATTGCAGGGACAATACAATGAGCAGTACTTC.

This clonotype was seen many times. CDR3: CASSQTGWETEAFF. The CDR3, as DNA: TGTGCCAGCAGCCAGACAGGGTGGGAAACTGAAGCTTTCTTT. The chain carries TRBV14 and TRBJ1-1; 7 bases map to TRBD1. CDR3 length equals 14 residues. CDR1 is SGHDN and CDR2 is FVKESK in the germline V gene. V dropped 3 bases and J dropped 5; count of bases not matched to a gene: 6.

About this clonotype: A much larger clone differs by one base, so this may be a read error. V usage is TRBV28 and J usage is TRBJ2-4; TRBD2 agrees at 14 bases. This CDR3 contains 20 residues. Germline CDR1 and CDR2: MDHEN and SYDVKM. The CDR3 bases are TGTGCCCGCAGCTTGGCGGGACTAGCGGGAGCCCGTGGGTCCAAAAACATTCAGTACTTC. Protein sequence: CARSLAGLAGARGSKNIQYF.

The J gene is TRBJ1-5, the V gene TRBV2; D possibly corresponds to TRBD1 (5 bases). V lost 6 bases and J lost 3, with 15 bases in between. Germline CDR1 SNHLY, CDR2 FYNNEI. The CDR3 has 15 residues. CDR3 residues: CASRLTGGHNQPQHF. In DNA form, the CDR3 reads TGTGCCAGCAGACTAACCGGAGGACACAATCAGCCCCAGCATTTT. Full variable domain (remainder filled in from reference TRBV2 and TRBJ1-5): EPEVTQTPSHQVTQMGQEVILRCVPISNHLYFYWYRQILGQKVEFLVSFYNNEISEKSEIFDDQFSVERPDGSNFTLKIRSTKLEDSAMYFCASRLTGGHNQPQHFGDGTRLSIL.

This clonotype has a count of ten or more. This chain connects TRBV11-2 to TRBJ1-6, with D perhaps matching TRBD1 (5 bases). CDR3 length: 12 amino acids. From germline, CDR1 is SGHAT and CDR2 FQNNGV. V was clipped by 0 bases and J by 16 bases, with 10 bases between them. The CDR3 reads CASSLDRGLLHF. The CDR3 coding sequence is TGTGCCAGCAGCTTAGATCGGGGCCTACTCCACTTT.

The rearrangement links TRBV20-1 to TRBJ2-7, with 12 bases aligning to TRBD2. Trimming removed 5 bases from V and 5 bases from J; junction bases left unmatched: 7. Germline V gene data show CDR1 as DFQATT and CDR2 as SNEGSKA (reference sequence). The CDR3 runs to 14 residues. The CDR3 is CSAETSGRLNEQYF. The CDR3 DNA reads as TGCAGTGCTGAGACTAGCGGGAGACTTAACGAGCAGTACTTC.

There are many counts of this clonotype. The gene calls are TRBV15 and TRBJ2-5, with D perhaps matching TRBD2 (5 bases). The CDR3 consists of 12 residues. Germline V lookup: CDR1 LNHNV, CDR2 YYDKDF (reference sequence). The V gene lost 3 bases and the J gene lost 4 bases, with 6 bases spanning the gap. The CDR3 sequence: CATSSRGETQYF. DNA of the CDR3: TGTGCCACCAGCAGTCGGGGAGAGACCCAGTACTTC.

V gene TRBV27 combines with J gene TRBJ2-1; 16 nucleotides agree with TRBD2. V lost 6 bases, J lost 4 bases, and 12 bases stayed unmatched. The germline gives CDR1 MNHEY, CDR2 SMNVEV (reference sequence). CDR3 length equals 19 residues. CDR3 bases: TGTGCCAGCAGCAACCCGGGACTAGCGGGAGGGCCTCAATACAATGAGCAGTTCTTC. As protein: CASSNPGLAGGPQYNEQFF.

This clonotype has at least ten counts. V and J are TRBV2 and TRBJ1-2, with 9 bases aligning to TRBD1. The V and J ends lost 6 bases and 6 bases, in that order; junction bases with no gene match: 11. The CDR3 is 15 amino acids. Per germline, CDR1 SNHLY and CDR2 FYNNEI. This chain's CDR3 is CASRGGTGSTDGYTF. The DNA for the CDR3 is TGTGCCAGCAGGGGGGGGACAGGGAGTACTGATGGCTACACCTTC.

This clonotype showed up many times. The chain links TRBV7-2 to TRBJ2-5, with D perhaps TRBD2 (7 bases). The germline V gene encodes CDR1 SGHTA and CDR2 FQGNSA. V was clipped by 3 bases and J by 7 bases, with 12 bases between them. This CDR3 spans 13 amino acids. CDR3 sequence: CASSLGGQGTQYF. Here the CDR3 DNA reads TGTGCCAGCAGCTTGGGGGGGCAGGGGACCCAGTACTTC.

The chain recombines TRBV28 with TRBJ2-7, with 8 bases lining up with TRBD1. Germline assignment: CDR1 MDHEN and CDR2 SYDVKM. The CDR3 contains 14 residues. J gave up 5 bases and V 6 bases, and 9 bases lay outside the gene matches. The CDR3 protein is CASRDTDRAHEQYF. In nucleotides, the CDR3 is TGTGCCAGCAGGGATACGGACAGGGCACACGAGCAGTACTTC. Looking up the rest from reference TRBV28 and TRBJ2-7 gives the full variable domain: DVKVTQSSRYLVKRTGEKVFLECVQDMDHENMFWYRQDPGLGLRLIYFSYDVKMKEKGDIPEGYSVSREKKERFSLILESASTNQTSMYLCASRDTDRAHEQYFGPGTRLTVT.

This clonotype occurred many times. The gene calls are TRBV7-2 and TRBJ2-5; 9 positions agree with TRBD2. CDR3 length equals 16 residues. Losses at the gene ends were 1 base for V and 0 bases for J; bases not matched to a gene: 3. Germline loops: CDR1 SGHTA, CDR2 FQGNSA. For the CDR3, the DNA is TGTGCCAGCAGCTTAGGCTCTAGCGGGAACCAAGAGACCCAGTACTTC. It translates to CASSLGSSGNQETQYF.

As regards this clonotype: A read error is possible here, since a much larger clone lies one base away. The rearrangement links TRBV5-1 to TRBJ2-3; 8 positions match TRBD2. The V and J ends lost 4 bases and 5 bases, in that order; junction bases with no gene match: 9. The CDR3 consists of 15 residues. Per the germline V gene, CDR1 is SGHRS and CDR2 is YFSETQ. The CDR3 protein is CASSDSGGNIDTQYF. In nucleotides, the CDR3 is TGCGCCAGCAGCGACTCGGGGGGGAACATAGATACGCAGTATTTT. Looking up the rest from reference TRBV5-1 and TRBJ2-3 gives the full variable domain: KAGVTQTPRYLIKTRGQQVTLSCSPISGHRSVSWYQQTPGQGLQFLFEYFSETQRNKGNFPGRFSGRQFSNSRSEMNVSTLELGDSALYLCASSDSGGNIDTQYFGPGTRLTVL.

This clonotype was detected many times. The gene calls are TRBV11-2 and TRBJ2-6; no firm D call. The V and J ends lost 1 base and 1 base respectively, with 8 bases between them. The CDR3 runs 16 residues. Germline V gives CDR1 SGHAT, CDR2 FQNNGV. The CDR3 DNA reads TGTGCCAGCAGCTTAGTTATGCTTTCTGGGGCCAACGTCCTGACTTTC. Translating gives CASSLVMLSGANVLTF.

This clonotype has only a few counts. The chain is built from TRBV4-3 and TRBJ2-5, with 12 nucleotides matching TRBD2. CDR3 length: 17 residues. Germline trimming cut 3 bases from V and 5 bases from J; bases unmatched to any gene: 10. The V gene's germline CDR1 is LGHNA and CDR2 YSLEER. The CDR3 sequence is CASSHTVRTSGVETQYF. In nucleotides, the CDR3 is TGCGCCAGCAGCCATACTGTTCGGACTAGCGGGGTTGAGACCCAGTACTTC.

The table lists this clonotype with a few counts. Compared with germline, one end of the junction differs, possibly owing to a read error. The rearrangement links TRBV11-3 to TRBJ2-2; unclear D gene. CDR1 and CDR2 from the germline V gene are SGHNT and YENEEA. CDR3 size: 14 residues. CDR3 DNA: TGTGCCAGCAGGCATCCAGTACGCCGGGCGGAGCTGGTTTTT. Translation: CASRHPVRRAELVF.

About this clonotype itself: This sequence may be a read error, since a much larger clone differs from it by one base. The chain employs TRBV20-1 and TRBJ1-2; the D gene is possibly TRBD1 (6 bases). Germline CDR1 is DFQATT and CDR2 is SNEGSKA (reference sequence). The CDR3 is 12 amino acids. The CDR3 region is CSASRGNYGYIF. DNA for the CDR3: TGCAGTGCTAGTAGGGGGAACTATGGCTACATCTTC.

This clonotype was seen many times. The rearrangement joins TRBV18 to TRBJ1-5, with 7 bases that match TRBD1. This CDR3 region has 16 residues. V dropped 3 bases and J dropped 3; count of bases not matched to a gene: 8. Per germline, CDR1 KGHSH and CDR2 LQKENI. The CDR3 DNA reads TGTGCCAGCTCACCCTCAAAAGACAGGGACAATCAGCCCCAGCATTTT. Translation gives CASSPSKDRDNQPQHF.

This clonotype has ten or more counts. V and J are TRBV12-3 or TRBV12-4 and TRBJ2-2; D is possibly TRBD2 (6 bases). Trimming cost V 4 bases and J 5 bases, with 11 bases left between them. The CDR3 sequence is 14 residues long. For the CDR3, the DNA is TGTGCCAGCAGTTGGCGGGAAGGGACCGGGGAGCTGTTTTTT. It is translated as CASSWREGTGELFF.